This T cell receptor beta chain was documented in a study of vaccination and CD4 T cells after COVID-19. About the research overall: Convalescent individuals exhibited SARS-CoV-2 positivity on nasal swab PCR, with nine or ten mild and one severe presentation. As a positive control, some control cultures were given a CEFX pool, while others were given an HIV-1 Nef pool or no peptide. Investigators drew the post-COVID samples a median around 100 days after diagnosis, with a range of 35 to 161.

Cultured CD4+ T-cell DNA underwent Oncomine TCR Beta short-read sequencing. Scientists extracted genomic DNA from CD4+ T cells grown in culture. One entry per CDR3 protein, called by TCRdb with MiXCR from the PCR reads. This table holds 12,000 or so distinct CDR3 sequences, approximately 60% found once. This sample's treatment: approximately 9-day PBMC culture with coronavirus spike peptide pools or control peptides (ViraFEST assay). This clonotype was observed a few times. What it recognizes is unknown. Sequencing was performed on CD4+ T cells from blood, cultured in vitro. This clonotype was obtained from a human donor who had recovered from COVID-19.

The DNA for the CDR3 is TGTGCCAGCAGCTTAGCGTCAGGCCGCTATGGCTACACCTTC. It specifies CASSLASGRYGYTF. V usage is TRBV7-8 and J usage is TRBJ1-2; D not certain. V was pared by 0 bases and J by 4 bases, with 9 bases between. The CDR3 covers 14 residues. Germline V gene sequence: CDR1 SGHVS, CDR2 FQNEAQ. The whole variable domain, filled in from reference TRBV7-8 and TRBJ1-2, reads GAGVSQSPRYKVAKRGQDVALRCDPISGHVSLFWYQQALGQGPEFLTYFQNEAQLDKSGLPSDRFFAERPEGSVSTLKIQRTQQEDSAVYLCASSLASGRYGYTFGSGTRLTVV.